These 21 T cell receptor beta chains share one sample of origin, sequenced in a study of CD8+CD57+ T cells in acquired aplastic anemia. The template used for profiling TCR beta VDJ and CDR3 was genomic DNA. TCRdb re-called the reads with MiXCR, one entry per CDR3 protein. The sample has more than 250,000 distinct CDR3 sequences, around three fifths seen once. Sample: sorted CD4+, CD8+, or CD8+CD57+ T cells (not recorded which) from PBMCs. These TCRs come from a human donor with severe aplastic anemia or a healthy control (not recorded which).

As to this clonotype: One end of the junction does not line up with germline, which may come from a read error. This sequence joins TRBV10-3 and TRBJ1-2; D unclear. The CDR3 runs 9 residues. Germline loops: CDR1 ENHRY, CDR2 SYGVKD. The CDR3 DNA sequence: TGTGCCATCGGAACCCCTGCCTCCTTC. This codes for CAIGTPASF.

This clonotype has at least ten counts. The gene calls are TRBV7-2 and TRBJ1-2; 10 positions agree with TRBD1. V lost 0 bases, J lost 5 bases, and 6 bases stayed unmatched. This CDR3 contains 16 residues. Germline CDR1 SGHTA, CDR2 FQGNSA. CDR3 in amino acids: CASSLARGQGWYGYTF. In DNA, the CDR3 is TGTGCCAGCAGCTTAGCGCGGGGACAGGGGTGGTATGGCTACACCTTC.

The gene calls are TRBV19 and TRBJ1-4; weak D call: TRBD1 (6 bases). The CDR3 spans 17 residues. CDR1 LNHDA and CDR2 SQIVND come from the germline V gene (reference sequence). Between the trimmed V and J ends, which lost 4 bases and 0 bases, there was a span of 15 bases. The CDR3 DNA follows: TGTGCCAGTAGTACCTCAGGGGCGCCCGCAACTAATGAAAAACTGTTTTTT. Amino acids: CASSTSGAPATNEKLFF.

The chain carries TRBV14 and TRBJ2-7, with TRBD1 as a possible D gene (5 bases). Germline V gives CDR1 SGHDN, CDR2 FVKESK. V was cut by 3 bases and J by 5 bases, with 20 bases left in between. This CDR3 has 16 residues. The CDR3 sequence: CASSHSFWQGDNEQYF. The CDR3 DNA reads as TGTGCCAGCAGCCATAGTTTTTGGCAGGGCGACAACGAGCAGTACTTC.

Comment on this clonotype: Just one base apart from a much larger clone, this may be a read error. CDR3 in DNA: TGTACCAGCAGCACCCCAGGGGGCTCCGGGGAGCTGTTTTTT. Translated, it gives CTSSTPGGSGELFF. The chain carries TRBV7-4 and TRBJ2-2; 8 nucleotides align to TRBD1. The CDR3 covers 14 residues. Germline V CDR1 and CDR2: SGHVT, SQSDAQ.

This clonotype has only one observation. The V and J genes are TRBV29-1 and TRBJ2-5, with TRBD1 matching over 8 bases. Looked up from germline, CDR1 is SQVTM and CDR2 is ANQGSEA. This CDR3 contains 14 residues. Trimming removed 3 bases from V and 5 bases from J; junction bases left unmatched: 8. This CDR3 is CSVEADRGTETQYF. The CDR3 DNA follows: TGCAGCGTTGAGGCCGACAGGGGAACGGAGACCCAGTACTTC.

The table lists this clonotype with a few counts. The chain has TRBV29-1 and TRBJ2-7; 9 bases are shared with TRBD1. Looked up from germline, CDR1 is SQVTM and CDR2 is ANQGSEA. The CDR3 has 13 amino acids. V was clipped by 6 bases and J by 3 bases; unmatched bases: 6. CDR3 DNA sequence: TGCAGCGTGACAGGGGGGAATTTCTACGAGCAGTACTTC. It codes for CSVTGGNFYEQYF.

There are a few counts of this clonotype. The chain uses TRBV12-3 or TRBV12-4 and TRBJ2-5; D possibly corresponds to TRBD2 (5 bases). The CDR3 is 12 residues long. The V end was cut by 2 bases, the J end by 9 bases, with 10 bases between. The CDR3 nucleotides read TGTGCCAGCAGTTTAAGAGGGAGTGCCCAGTACTTC. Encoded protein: CASSLRGSAQYF.

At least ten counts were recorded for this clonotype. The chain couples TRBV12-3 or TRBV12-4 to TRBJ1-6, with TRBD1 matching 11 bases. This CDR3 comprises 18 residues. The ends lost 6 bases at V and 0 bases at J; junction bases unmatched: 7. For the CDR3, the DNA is TGTGCCAGCAGCCACGGGGACAGGGGGATCTCCTATAATTCACCCCTCCACTTT. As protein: CASSHGDRGISYNSPLHF.

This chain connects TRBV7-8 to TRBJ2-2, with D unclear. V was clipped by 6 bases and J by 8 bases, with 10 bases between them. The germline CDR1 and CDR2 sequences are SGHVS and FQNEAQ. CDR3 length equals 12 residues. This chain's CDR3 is CASRSRAGELFF. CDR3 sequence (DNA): TGTGCCAGCAGATCCCGTGCGGGGGAGCTGTTTTTT.

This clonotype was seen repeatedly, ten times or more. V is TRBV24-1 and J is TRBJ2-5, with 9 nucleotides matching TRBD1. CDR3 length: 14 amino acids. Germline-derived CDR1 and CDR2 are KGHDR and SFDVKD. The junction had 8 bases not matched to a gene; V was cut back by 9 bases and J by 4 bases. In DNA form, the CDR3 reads TGTGCCACCTCTCCGGGGACAGGGAGAGAGACCCAGTACTTC. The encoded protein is CATSPGTGRETQYF.

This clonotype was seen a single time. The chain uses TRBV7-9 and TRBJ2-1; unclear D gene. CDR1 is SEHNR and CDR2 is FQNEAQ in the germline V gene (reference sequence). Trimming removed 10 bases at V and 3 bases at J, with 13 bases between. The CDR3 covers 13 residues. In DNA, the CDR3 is TGTGCCACCAAGGCGCTCAACTACAATGAGCAGTTCTTC. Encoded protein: CATKALNYNEQFF. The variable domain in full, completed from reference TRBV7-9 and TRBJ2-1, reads DTGVSQNPRHKITKRGQNVTFRCDPISEHNRLYWYRQTLGQGPEFLTYFQNEAQLEKSRLLSDRFSAERPKGSFSTLEIQRTEQGDSAMYLCATKALNYNEQFFGPGTRLTVL.

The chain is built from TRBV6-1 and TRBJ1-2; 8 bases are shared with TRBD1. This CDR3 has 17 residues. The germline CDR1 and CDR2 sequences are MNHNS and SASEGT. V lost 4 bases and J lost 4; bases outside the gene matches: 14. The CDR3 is CASSATISGTGGYGYTF. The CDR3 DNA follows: TGTGCCAGCAGTGCAACAATTTCCGGGACAGGCGGCTATGGCTACACCTTC.

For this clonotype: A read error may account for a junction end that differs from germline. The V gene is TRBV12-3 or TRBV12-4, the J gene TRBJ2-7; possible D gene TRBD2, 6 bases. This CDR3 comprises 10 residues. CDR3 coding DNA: TGTGCCAGCAGTGGGGACTCGGAGAACTTC. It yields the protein CASSGDSENF.

This CDR3 reads CASSPLEPSSYNEQFF. For the CDR3, the DNA is TGTGCCAGCAGCCCCCTCGAACCGTCCTCCTACAATGAGCAGTTCTTC. The J gene is TRBJ2-1, the V gene TRBV7-9; D call uncertain. Trimming pared 5 bases from V and 0 bases from J, leaving 14 bases between. Germline-derived CDR1 and CDR2 are SEHNR and FQNEAQ (reference sequence). The CDR3 is 16 residues long. Together with reference TRBV7-9 and TRBJ2-1, the CDR3 gives the full variable domain: DTGVSQNPRHKITKRGQNVTFRCDPISEHNRLYWYRQTLGQGPEFLTYFQNEAQLEKSRLLSDRFSAERPKGSFSTLEIQRTEQGDSAMYLCASSPLEPSSYNEQFFGPGTRLTVL.

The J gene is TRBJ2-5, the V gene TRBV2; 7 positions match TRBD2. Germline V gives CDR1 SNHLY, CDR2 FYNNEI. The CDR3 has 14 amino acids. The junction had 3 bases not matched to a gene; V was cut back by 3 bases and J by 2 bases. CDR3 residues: CASSDTSEQETQYF. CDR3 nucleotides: TGTGCCAGCAGTGACACTAGCGAGCAAGAGACCCAGTACTTC.

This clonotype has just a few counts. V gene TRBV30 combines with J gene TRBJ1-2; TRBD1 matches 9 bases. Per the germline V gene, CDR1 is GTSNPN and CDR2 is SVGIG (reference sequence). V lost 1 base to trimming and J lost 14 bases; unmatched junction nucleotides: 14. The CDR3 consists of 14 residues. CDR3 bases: TGTGCCTGGAGTGCAGATGGCTGGGGACAGGGTCAAACCTTC. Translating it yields CAWSADGWGQGQTF.

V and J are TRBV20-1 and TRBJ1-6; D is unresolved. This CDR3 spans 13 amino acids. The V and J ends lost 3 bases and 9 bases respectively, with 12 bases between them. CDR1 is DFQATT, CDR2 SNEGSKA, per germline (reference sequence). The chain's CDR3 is CSASIGVASPLHF. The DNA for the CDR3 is TGCAGTGCTAGCATAGGAGTGGCTTCACCCCTCCACTTT.

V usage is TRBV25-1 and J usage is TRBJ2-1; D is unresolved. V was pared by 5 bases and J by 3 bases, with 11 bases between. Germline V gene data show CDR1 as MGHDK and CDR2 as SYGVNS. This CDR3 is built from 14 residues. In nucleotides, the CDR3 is TGTGCCAGCAGTAGACAAGGGAACTACAATGAGCAGTTCTTC. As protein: CASSRQGNYNEQFF.

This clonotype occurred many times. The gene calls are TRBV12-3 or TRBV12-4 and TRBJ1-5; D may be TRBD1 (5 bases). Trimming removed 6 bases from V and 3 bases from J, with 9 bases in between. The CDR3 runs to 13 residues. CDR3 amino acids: CASSRQFNQPQHF. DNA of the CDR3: TGTGCCAGCAGCCGACAGTTCAATCAGCCCCAGCATTTT.

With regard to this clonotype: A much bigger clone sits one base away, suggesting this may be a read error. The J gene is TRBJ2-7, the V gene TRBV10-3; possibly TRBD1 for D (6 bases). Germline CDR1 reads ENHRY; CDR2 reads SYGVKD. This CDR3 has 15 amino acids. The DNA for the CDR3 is TGTGCCATCAGTGGGTCACAGGGACGCTCCTACGATCAGTACTTC. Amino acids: CAISGSQGRSYDQYF.